Listed below are T cell receptor beta chains from one sample, sequenced in a study of T-cell reconstitution after alpha-beta-depleted transplantation in children. TCRdb reprocessed the PCR reads via MiXCR and lists one record per CDR3 protein. The profile shows about 580,000 distinct CDR3 sequences, 25% to 30% of them singletons. The sample here was PBMCs, taken before TCRalphabeta/CD19-depleted stem cell transplant. The source is a boy less than two years old with Wiskott-Aldrich syndrome, due to receive a stem cell transplant. Each CDR3 is given with its conserved first and last residue. The order of the fields is V gene, clone size, D gene, J gene, CDR3 protein, CDR3 DNA. D genes are given only for firm matches. Only part of the rows carry a size: once, few, many, or a class if the clone is expanded.

>TRBV30|-|-|TRBJ2-1
CAWVPLGGNYNEQFF
TGTGCCTGGGTGCCTTTAGGGGGGAACTACAATGAGCAGTTCTTC
>TRBV12-3/TRBV12-4|few|-|TRBJ2-1
CASSPLGGDTGNEQFF
TGTGCCAGCAGTCCCCTGGGCGGGGACACAGGCAATGAGCAGTTCTTC
>TRBV5-1|few|TRBD1|TRBJ2-7
CASSWTGDTYEQYF
TGCGCCAGCAGCTGGACAGGGGATACGTACGAGCAGTACTTC
>TRBV28|few|TRBD1|TRBJ1-1
CASSSPRDRGRKTEAFF
TGTGCCAGCAGTTCCCCCCGGGACAGGGGGCGGAAAACTGAAGCTTTCTTT
>TRBV6-5|-|TRBD2|TRBJ2-7
CASSYSTRTSADYEQYF
TGTGCCAGCAGTTACTCGACGAGGACTAGCGCCGACTACGAGCAGTACTTC
>TRBV2|-|TRBD1|TRBJ1-2
CASKGGQIYGYTF
TGTGCCAGCAAAGGGGGACAGATCTATGGCTACACCTTC
>TRBV20-1|-|-|TRBJ2-7
CSAGTSGQSSYEQYF
TGCAGCGCCGGAACGAGCGGGCAGAGCTCCTACGAGCAGTACTTC
>TRBV27|few|TRBD1|TRBJ2-4
CASSSFVRGPSENIQYF
TGTGCCAGCAGTTCGTTCGTCAGGGGGCCTTCGGAAAACATTCAGTACTTC
>TRBV15|-|-|TRBJ2-1
CATSRDPGPANEQFF
TGTGCCACCAGCAGAGACCCGGGACCAGCCAATGAGCAGTTCTTC
>TRBV7-6|-|TRBD2|TRBJ2-7
CASSLLRAGDSHEQYF
TGTGCCAGCAGCTTATTGCGGGCGGGAGATAGCCACGAGCAGTACTTC
>TRBV11-1|few|TRBD2|TRBJ2-2
CASRFPTSGRRDTGELFF
TGTGCCAGCAGGTTCCCGACTAGCGGGAGGCGGGACACCGGGGAGCTGTTTTTT
>TRBV7-9|few|TRBD2|TRBJ2-1
CASSPPSGLAGIEQFF
TGTGCCAGCAGCCCCCCCTCTGGACTAGCGGGGATTGAGCAGTTCTTC
>TRBV24-1|-|-|TRBJ1-2
CATSDRGAGRDYGYTF
TGTGCCACCAGTGATCGCGGCGCAGGGCGTGACTATGGCTACACCTTC
>TRBV20-1|-|-|TRBJ2-7
CSASHPLLTGDNYEQYF
TGCAGTGCTAGTCACCCACTTTTAACTGGGGATAACTACGAGCAGTACTTC
>TRBV5-1|-|TRBD1|TRBJ2-2
CASSPYRGQAGELFF
TGCGCCAGCAGCCCCTACAGGGGGCAGGCCGGGGAGCTGTTTTTT
>TRBV5-5|many|TRBD1|TRBJ2-2
CASRTGQGFWNTGELFF
TGTGCCAGCAGAACGGGACAGGGATTTTGGAACACCGGGGAGCTGTTTTTT
>TRBV4-2|-|TRBD1|TRBJ1-2
CASSQVDRVSGYTF
TGTGCCAGCAGCCAAGTCGACAGGGTCTCTGGCTACACCTTC
>TRBV20-1|-|TRBD1|TRBJ1-2
CSAATGGVRYGYTF
TGCAGTGCGGCGACAGGGGGCGTCCGCTATGGCTACACCTTC
>TRBV5-1|few|TRBD1|TRBJ2-5
CASSISPTGVGETQYF
TGCGCCAGCAGCATTAGCCCGACAGGGGTTGGGGAGACCCAGTACTTC
>TRBV5-8|-|-|TRBJ1-1
CASTFGFALTEAFF
TGTGCCAGCACCTTTGGGTTTGCCCTCACTGAAGCTTTCTTT
>TRBV20-1|-|-|TRBJ2-7
CSAPQGTPYEQYF
TGCAGTGCCCCGCAGGGGACCCCCTACGAGCAGTACTTC
>TRBV5-1|-|-|TRBJ1-2
CASSGDPSIYYGYTF
TGCGCCAGCAGCGGGGACCCCTCAATTTACTATGGCTACACCTTC
>TRBV6-5|-|-|TRBJ1-1
CASSYKISRARSTEAFF
TGTGCCAGCAGTTACAAGATCTCGAGGGCGAGGAGCACTGAAGCTTTCTTT
>TRBV7-2|-|-|TRBJ1-4
CASSLGPGRDNEKLFF
TGTGCCAGCAGCTTAGGCCCCGGCAGGGACAATGAAAAACTGTTTTTT
>TRBV20-1|-|TRBD2|TRBJ2-7
CSARQSGRSSYEQYF
TGCAGTGCTAGGCAGAGCGGGAGAAGCTCCTACGAGCAGTACTTC
>TRBV6-6|few|-|TRBJ1-2
CASFTVSNYGYTF
TGTGCCAGCTTTACAGTGTCCAACTATGGCTACACCTTC
>TRBV7-2|few|TRBD2|TRBJ2-3
CASSSLAGAVVADTQYF
TGTGCCAGCAGCTCCCTAGCGGGAGCGGTTGTCGCAGATACGCAGTATTTT
>TRBV20-1|-|-|TRBJ2-5
CSAMEPFLQETQYF
TGCAGTGCTATGGAGCCGTTCCTCCAAGAGACCCAGTACTTC
>TRBV12-3/TRBV12-4|few|-|TRBJ2-1
CASSFFRRTSPFF
TGTGCCAGCAGTTTTTTCAGGCGGACCTCTCCGTTCTTC
>TRBV5-1|few|-|TRBJ2-3
CASSLAGRGDTQYF
TGCGCCAGCAGCTTGGCCGGGAGAGGAGATACGCAGTATTTT
>TRBV9|few|TRBD1|TRBJ1-2
CASSVVPWTGYGYTF
TGTGCCAGCAGCGTAGTTCCTTGGACAGGGTATGGCTACACCTTC
>TRBV25-1|-|-|TRBJ2-7
CASGGRLSYEQYF
TGTGCCAGCGGGGGCAGGCTTAGTTACGAGCAGTACTTC
>TRBV28|-|-|TRBJ2-7
CASSLCYCSRSLGSYEQYF
TGTGCCAGCAGTTTATGTTACTGCTCCCGGTCCCTAGGATCCTACGAGCAGTACTTC
>TRBV6-6|-|TRBD2|TRBJ2-1
CASMVSGRAGQFF
TGTGCCAGCATGGTTAGCGGGAGGGCCGGGCAGTTCTTC
>TRBV7-9|-|-|TRBJ2-3
CASSLSRTGGTDTQYF
TGTGCCAGCAGCTTATCTCGTACGGGAGGCACAGATACGCAGTATTTT
>TRBV27|-|-|TRBJ2-7
CASIKRMIYGYEQYF
TGTGCCAGCATAAAAAGAATGATTTACGGGTACGAGCAGTACTTC
>TRBV10-1|-|TRBD2|TRBJ2-7
CASSPGTSGRGVWYEQYF
TGCGCCAGCAGCCCCGGGACTAGCGGGAGAGGAGTCTGGTACGAGCAGTACTTC
>TRBV10-3|few|-|TRBJ1-1
CAISGDPPTEAFF
TGTGCCATCAGTGGGGATCCCCCCACTGAAGCTTTCTTT
>TRBV12-3/TRBV12-4|few|-|TRBJ2-2
CASSFVGSGELFF
TGTGCCAGCAGTTTTGTGGGTTCCGGGGAGCTGTTTTTT
>TRBV20-1|few|TRBD2|TRBJ2-1
CSATQTSGRSAQFF
TGCAGTGCTACACAGACTAGCGGGAGAAGCGCGCAGTTCTTC
>TRBV20-1|few|TRBD2|TRBJ2-5
CSADGTSGRGYQETQYF
TGCAGTGCCGACGGGACTAGCGGGAGAGGGTACCAAGAGACCCAGTACTTC
>TRBV12-3/TRBV12-4|few|TRBD2|TRBJ2-5
CASRGGQETQYF
TGTGCCAGCCGCGGGGGGCAAGAGACCCAGTACTTC
>TRBV12-3/TRBV12-4|-|-|TRBJ2-1
CASSLNLMGGKYNEQFF
TGTGCCAGCAGTTTAAATTTGATGGGCGGGAAGTACAATGAGCAGTTCTTC
>TRBV11-2|-|TRBD2|TRBJ2-7
CASSLVVLAGGHEQYF
TGTGCCAGCAGCTTAGTTGTTCTAGCGGGAGGACACGAGCAGTACTTC
>TRBV5-1|-|-|TRBJ1-1
CASSFNGMNTEAFF
TGCGCCAGCAGCTTCAACGGGATGAACACTGAAGCTTTCTTT
>TRBV18|few|-|TRBJ2-2
CASSPSSGAGTGELFF
TGTGCCAGCTCACCCTCCTCTGGCGCGGGAACCGGGGAGCTGTTTTTT
>TRBV2|-|-|TRBJ1-1
CASSADGSTEAFF
TGTGCCAGCAGTGCGGACGGATCCACTGAAGCTTTCTTT
>TRBV5-1|-|TRBD2|TRBJ2-1
CASTSSGTSAYNEQFF
TGCGCCAGCACTTCTTCCGGGACTAGTGCCTACAATGAGCAGTTCTTC
>TRBV5-1|once|-|TRBJ2-5
CASSLAGKRTAGETQYF
TGCGCCAGCAGCTTGGCCGGGAAAAGGACAGCGGGAGAGACCCAGTACTTC
>TRBV9|few|TRBD2|TRBJ2-6
CASSPRLAGGSGANVLTF
TGTGCCAGCAGCCCCCGACTAGCGGGAGGGTCTGGGGCCAACGTCCTGACTTTC
>TRBV7-2|many|-|TRBJ2-7
CASSLEAEYEQYF
TGTGCCAGCAGCTTAGAGGCGGAGTACGAGCAGTACTTC
>TRBV3-1|-|-|TRBJ1-1
CASQDWDTEAFF
TGTGCCAGCCAGGACTGGGACACTGAAGCTTTCTTT
>TRBV5-1|-|-|TRBJ2-5
CASSLVPLSKETQYF
TGCGCCAGCAGCTTGGTCCCTCTTAGTAAAGAGACCCAGTACTTC
>TRBV15|-|TRBD2|TRBJ2-1
CATSRYLAGGSSYNEQFF
TGTGCCACCAGCAGGTACCTAGCGGGAGGAAGTTCCTACAATGAGCAGTTCTTC